A selection of T cell receptor beta chains follows, all from one sample in a study of T cells after yellow fever vaccination. TCRdb ran MiXCR on the 5' RACE reads and lists one entry per CDR3 protein. The table records around 310,000 distinct CDR3 sequences, 8.5% to 10% of them present only once. The starting material was PBMCs, obtained on the day of the first yellow fever vaccination. All receptors derive from a man aged 18 to 29 who received the YFV17D yellow fever vaccine. The CDR3 runs from the conserved cysteine through the conserved F or W. The D gene is left open where the match is weak. Where a row states a size, it is once, few, many or the class of an expanded clone; other rows omit it.

V gene: TRBV3-1
J gene: TRBJ2-2
D gene: NA
clone size: few
CDR3 DNA: TGTGCCAGCAGCCCACCCCCTGGCAGGAGGAACACCGGGGAGCTGTTTTTT
CDR3 protein: CASSPPPGRRNTGELFF

V gene: TRBV20-1
J gene: TRBJ2-3
D gene: TRBD2
clone size: few
CDR3 DNA: TGCAGTGCTAGTCCGCGGGGGGTAGATACGCAGTATTTT
CDR3 protein: CSASPRGVDTQYF

V gene: TRBV7-4
J gene: TRBJ1-5
D gene: TRBD1
clone size: NA
CDR3 DNA: TGTGCCAGCAGCTTAGGCTTGTGCCAGGGGGGTCAGCCCCAGCATTTT
CDR3 protein: CASSLGLCQGGQPQHF

V gene: TRBV6-5
J gene: TRBJ2-7
D gene: NA
clone size: few
CDR3 DNA: TGTGCCAGCAGTTACTCGACTTACGGCGGGACCTACGAGCAGTACTTC
CDR3 protein: CASSYSTYGGTYEQYF

V gene: TRBV12-3/TRBV12-4
J gene: TRBJ1-2
D gene: TRBD1
clone size: NA
CDR3 DNA: TGTGCCAGCAGTCGGACAGGGGCCTGGGGCTACACCTTC
CDR3 protein: CASSRTGAWGYTF

V gene: TRBV18
J gene: TRBJ1-1
D gene: NA
clone size: NA
CDR3 DNA: TGTGCCAGCTCACCGAGCACGGGGAACACTGAAGCTTTCTTT
CDR3 protein: CASSPSTGNTEAFF

V gene: TRBV5-1
J gene: TRBJ2-5
D gene: TRBD2
clone size: many
CDR3 DNA: TGCGCCAGCAGGCGTGGGACTAGCCAAGAGACCCAGTACTTC
CDR3 protein: CASRRGTSQETQYF

V gene: TRBV23-1
J gene: TRBJ2-1
D gene: TRBD1
clone size: few
CDR3 DNA: TGCGCCAGCAGTCAATCTTTGGACAGGGGGGGGAATGAGCAGTTCTTC
CDR3 protein: CASSQSLDRGGNEQFF

V gene: TRBV12-3/TRBV12-4
J gene: TRBJ2-4
D gene: NA
clone size: few
CDR3 DNA: TGTGCCAGCAGCTTGAGACCGGGACGGAACATTCAGTACTTC
CDR3 protein: CASSLRPGRNIQYF

V gene: TRBV7-2
J gene: TRBJ1-6
D gene: TRBD1
clone size: many
CDR3 DNA: TGTGCCAGCAGCTTTGACAGGGGATATTCACCCCTCCACTTT
CDR3 protein: CASSFDRGYSPLHF

V gene: TRBV5-4
J gene: TRBJ2-3
D gene: TRBD1
clone size: few
CDR3 DNA: TGTGCCAGCAGCTTCATAGGGGGCCGAGGTAGTACGCAGTATTTT
CDR3 protein: CASSFIGGRGSTQYF

V gene: TRBV6-2/TRBV6-3
J gene: TRBJ2-1
D gene: TRBD2
clone size: NA
CDR3 DNA: TGTGCCAGCAGTTGGCGGGGGGGCTACAATGAGCAGTTCTTC
CDR3 protein: CASSWRGGYNEQFF

V gene: TRBV20-1
J gene: TRBJ2-3
D gene: NA
clone size: NA
CDR3 DNA: TGCAGTGCGGAGAGCACAGATACGCAGTATTTT
CDR3 protein: CSAESTDTQYF

V gene: TRBV6-1
J gene: TRBJ1-2
D gene: NA
clone size: few
CDR3 DNA: TGTGCCAGCAGTGAATCCGGAGGGTATGGCTACACCTTC
CDR3 protein: CASSESGGYGYTF

V gene: TRBV13
J gene: TRBJ2-7
D gene: NA
clone size: NA
CDR3 DNA: TGTGCCAGCAGCTTACGGGTTGGGGGCTACGAGCAGTACTTC
CDR3 protein: CASSLRVGGYEQYF

V gene: TRBV29-1
J gene: TRBJ2-1
D gene: NA
clone size: many
CDR3 DNA: TGCAGCGTTGAGGGCAGGGAGAATGAGCAGTTCTTC
CDR3 protein: CSVEGRENEQFF